The clone carrying this T cell receptor beta chain was recorded a few times. The antigen remains unidentified. This sample stems from a study of human T cells and chemical hapten exposure. Study-wide background: Weekly administration of diphenylcyclopropenone to the scalp of patients continued throughout the approximately 24-week study.

TCRdb used MiXCR to reprocess the RACE reads, holding one entry per CDR3 protein. The table includes fewer than 100,000 distinct CDR3 sequences, around an eighth detected once. Study conclusions and caveats: Compared to controls, expanded TCRs made significantly more large clusters of similar CDR3s. There was no change with DPC sensitization in TCRs above 1 in 1000 frequency.

Documented time point: patch test 1, 2 weeks after DPC sensitization. Treatment in this sample: therapeutic diphenylcyclopropenone sensitization with weekly scalp DPC. This clonotype originated in a woman aged 35 to 49 with alopecia areata. Some clones in this sample may be carry-over from other donors' samples. The material was whole blood, obtained in connection with sensitization to the hapten diphenylcyclopropenone (DPC).

The CDR3 region has the DNA TGTGCCACCAGTGAGGGACAGGCACAAGAGACCCAGTACTTC. This encodes CATSEGQAQETQYF. V usage is TRBV24-1 and J usage is TRBJ2-5, with 8 bases fitting TRBD1. Germline V CDR1 and CDR2: KGHDR, SFDVKD. After removal of 4 bases from V and 2 bases from J, the junction contained 2 bases not matched to a gene. This CDR3 has 14 residues.